These 16 T cell receptor beta chains were sequenced from one sample in a study of cytomegalovirus exposure and HLA in healthy donors. The PCR contained 60 Vbeta and 13 Jbeta primers. Method: immunoSEQ multiplex PCR; TCRdb's copy keeps in-frame clones and lacks some. The sample lists 210,000 or so clones, around 80% occurring once. Sequencing input: PBMCs. The receptor set was obtained from a girl between 2 and 10 years old in good health and CMV-seronegative.

The chain recombines TRBV6-6 with TRBJ2-7; 10 nucleotides match TRBD1. This CDR3 is built from 15 residues. The V gene end was trimmed by 5 bases and the J gene end by 2 bases; junction bases not matched to a gene: 6. Germline V gene lookup returns CDR1 MNHNY and CDR2 SVGAGI (reference sequence). CDR3: CASSTRDRGTYEQYF. DNA for the CDR3: TGTGCCAGCAGTACGCGGGACAGGGGTACCTACGAGCAGTACTTC.

The rearrangement joins TRBV7-9 to TRBJ1-2; possibly TRBD1 for D (6 bases). V lost 3 bases and J 4 bases, leaving 12 bases between the germline ends. CDR1 is SEHNR, CDR2 FQNEAQ, per germline (reference sequence). The CDR3 extends over 14 amino acids. The CDR3 sequence: CASSFWDIGYGYTF. The CDR3 DNA reads as TGTGCCAGCAGCTTTTGGGACATCGGCTATGGCTACACCTTC.

This chain links TRBV19 with TRBJ1-1; tentatively, D is TRBD1 (6 bases). The germline V gene has CDR1 LNHDA and CDR2 SQIVND (reference sequence). The V and J ends lost 9 bases and 4 bases respectively, with 9 bases between them. CDR3 size: 11 residues. The CDR3 DNA is TGTGCCAGCAGGGGAGTCACTGAAGCTTTCTTT. It specifies CASRGVTEAFF.

This chain uses TRBV7-2 with TRBJ2-5; TRBD2 matches 9 bases. Germline V gene sequence: CDR1 SGHTA, CDR2 FQGNSA. The length of the CDR3 is 17 residues. V was clipped by 1 base and J by 5 bases; unmatched bases: 11. The CDR3 DNA sequence: TGTGCCAGCAGCTTAGTCGGCGGGGGGGCCGTGCTGGAGACCCAGTACTTC. Its protein is CASSLVGGGAVLETQYF.

The chain links TRBV4-1 to TRBJ2-3; maybe TRBD2 (6 bases). The CDR3 is 13 amino acids. Germline values: CDR1 MGHRA, CDR2 YSYEKL. Trimming removed 4 bases from V and 3 bases from J, with 8 bases in between. The CDR3 region has the DNA TGCGCCAGCAGCCGGGACTTTACAGATACGCAGTATTTT. Encoded protein: CASSRDFTDTQYF.

The J gene is TRBJ1-5, the V gene TRBV5-5; a possible D gene is TRBD1 (5 bases). Germline V gene data show CDR1 as SGHKS and CDR2 as YYEKEE (reference sequence). The V and J ends lost 4 bases and 7 bases respectively, with 15 bases between them. CDR3 size: 14 residues. Written as DNA, the CDR3 is TGTGCCAGCAGCCCAGCAGGGTTCCGGCAGCCCCAGCATTTT. Its translation is CASSPAGFRQPQHF. The whole variable domain, remainder taken from reference TRBV5-5 and TRBJ1-5, is DAGVTQSPTHLIKTRGQQVTLRCSPISGHKSVSWYQQVLGQGPQFIFQYYEKEERGRGNFPDRFSARQFPNYSSELNVNALLLGDSALYLCASSPAGFRQPQHFGDGTRLSIL.

The chain is built from TRBV6-6 and TRBJ2-1; 11 nucleotides match TRBD2. V was pared by 6 bases and J by 6 bases, with 7 bases of the junction left unmatched. The CDR3 sequence is 15 residues long. Germline lookup yields CDR1 MNHNY and CDR2 SVGAGI (reference sequence). Here the CDR3 DNA reads TGTGCCAGCAGAAAAACTAGCGGGAGAGTCAATGAGCAGTTCTTC. Its protein product is CASRKTSGRVNEQFF.

The chain is built from TRBV4-1 and TRBJ1-2; perhaps TRBD1 as D (6 bases). The CDR3 length is 12 residues. Trimming took off 6 bases at V and 8 bases at J, with 13 bases between the two ends. The germline CDR1 and CDR2 sequences are MGHRA and YSYEKL. The CDR3 sequence is CASRETGKGYTF. CDR3 nucleotides: TGCGCCAGCAGAGAAACAGGGAAAGGCTACACCTTC.

Here the CDR3 DNA reads TGTGCCAGCAGCTTGGCTTCCCAAGAGACCCAGTACTTC. Its protein product is CASSLASQETQYF. The rearrangement links TRBV7-9 to TRBJ2-5, with D unclear. The CDR3 loop spans 13 amino acids. The V end was cut by 3 bases, the J end by 1 base, with 6 bases between. Germline CDR1 reads SEHNR; CDR2 reads FQNEAQ (reference sequence).

The rearrangement joins TRBV30 to TRBJ1-2, with D possibly TRBD1 on 6 matching bases. The CDR3 runs 15 residues. Per the germline V gene, CDR1 is GTSNPN and CDR2 is SVGIG (reference sequence). V shed 3 bases and J shed 7 bases, with 21 bases lying between them. The CDR3 nucleotides read TGTGCCTGGAGAGCCGATGGGCGGGGGCGTTTTGGCTACACCTTC. Translation: CAWRADGRGRFGYTF.

The J gene is TRBJ1-2, the V gene TRBV6-1; 9 positions match TRBD1. The CDR3 loop spans 15 amino acids. Trimming removed 5 bases from V and 5 bases from J; junction bases left unmatched: 9. Looked up from germline, CDR1 is MNHNS and CDR2 is SASEGT. The CDR3 loop reads CASSLQGALKYGYTF. In DNA form, the CDR3 reads TGTGCCAGCAGTTTACAGGGGGCGCTTAAGTATGGCTACACCTTC.

V is TRBV11-2 and J is TRBJ2-1; a weak D match, TRBD1 (6 bases). Trimming left V 5 bases short and J 4 bases short, with 9 bases between. The CDR3 sequence is 13 residues long. Germline V gives CDR1 SGHAT, CDR2 FQNNGV. CDR3 DNA sequence: TGTGCCAGCAGCGCCGGGACATACAATGAGCAGTTCTTC. Encoded protein: CASSAGTYNEQFF.

The chain carries TRBV6-1 and TRBJ2-1, with TRBD2 matching over 7 bases. This CDR3 comprises 14 residues. Germline CDR1 reads MNHNS; CDR2 reads SASEGT. With V trimmed by 8 bases and J by 4 bases, 8 bases remained unmatched. CDR3 region: CASDAGVRYNEQFF. CDR3 nucleotide sequence: TGTGCCAGCGATGCGGGGGTTCGTTACAATGAGCAGTTCTTC.

The table lists this clone with a few counts. The chain joins TRBV19 to TRBJ2-7, with D possibly TRBD2 on 6 matching bases. This CDR3 comprises 11 residues. V lost 6 bases and J lost 6, with 9 bases in between. Germline CDR1 reads LNHDA; CDR2 reads SQIVND (reference sequence). CDR3 in amino acids: CASRLAGEQYF. The CDR3 bases are TGTGCCAGTAGACTAGCAGGCGAGCAGTACTTC.

V is TRBV10-1 and J is TRBJ2-7; D might be TRBD1 (6 bases). The CDR3 extends over 14 amino acids. Germline V lookup: CDR1 WNHNN, CDR2 SYGVQD (reference sequence). V was pared by 4 bases and J by 2 bases, with 12 bases between. The chain's CDR3 is CASSGGDNPYEQYF. CDR3 in DNA: TGCGCCAGCAGTGGTGGGGACAACCCCTACGAGCAGTACTTC.

V usage is TRBV7-9 and J usage is TRBJ2-5, with 9 bases aligning to TRBD1. Germline trimming cut 4 bases from V and 4 bases from J; bases unmatched to any gene: 10. This CDR3 comprises 16 residues. CDR1 and CDR2 from the germline V gene are SEHNR and FQNEAQ (reference sequence). CDR3 coding DNA: TGTGCCAGCAGCTACCCGGACAGGGGAAGAGGAGAGACCCAGTACTTC. It translates to CASSYPDRGRGETQYF.